The clone carrying this T cell receptor (beta chain) has just a few counts. All of the isolated RNA was reverse transcribed, so expressed TCRB transcripts were sequenced. Using immunoSEQ multiplex PCR, the repertoire was profiled, and TCRdb retains in-frame clones only, with some absent. Here the sample spans some 15,000 clones, roughly two fifths being singletons. This entry is derived from a study of beta chain features in type 1 diabetes. Study-wide background: Cell yields, gender and age were comparable in patients and healthy donors.

Trimming cost V 8 bases and J 4 bases; bases outside gene matches: 6. This CDR3 spans 13 amino acids. Germline V gives CDR1 MDHEN, CDR2 SYDVKM. The TCR comes from a woman between 40 and 50 years old in good health. This rearrangement joins TRBV28 to TRBJ2-7, with TRBD1 identical over 9 bases. Sample: stem cell memory CD4+ T cells from blood. The CDR3 DNA reads TGTGCCAGCTCAACCGGGACAGGGTACGAGCAGTACTTC. Translating gives CASSTGTGYEQYF.